Below, 7 T cell receptor beta chains from the same sample are listed, as sequenced in a study of T cell changes during pregnancy in multiple sclerosis. TCRdb's copy holds only in-frame clones and misses some; the assay was immunoSEQ multiplex PCR. The data show approximately 80,000 clones, with 91% seen just once and around 3.4% held by the top ten. The sample was PBMCs, taken in the first trimester of pregnancy. These receptors all stem from a female donor in good health, serving as a control in a pregnancy study. Some clones in this sample may be carry-over from other donors' samples.

V usage is TRBV25-1 and J usage is TRBJ2-3, with TRBD1 as a possible D gene (5 bases). CDR3 length: 12 amino acids. CDR1 is MGHDK, CDR2 SYGVNS, per germline. Trimming cost V 5 bases and J 5 bases, with 8 bases left between them. CDR3 sequence: CASSITGDTQYF. Written as DNA, the CDR3 is TGTGCCAGCAGTATAACAGGAGATACGCAGTATTTT.

The chain links TRBV5-4 to TRBJ2-3, with D tentatively TRBD1 (7 bases). CDR1 is SGHNT, CDR2 YYREEE, per germline (reference sequence). V was trimmed by 6 bases and J by 0 bases, leaving 17 bases between them. This CDR3 is 16 amino acids long. The CDR3: CASILGGGSSTDTQYF. In DNA form, the CDR3 reads TGTGCCAGCATCCTAGGAGGGGGCTCTAGCACAGATACGCAGTATTTT.

V gene TRBV5-4 combines with J gene TRBJ2-7, with TRBD1 matching over 9 bases. V lost 2 bases and J lost 2; bases outside the gene matches: 2. The germline V gene has CDR1 SGHNT and CDR2 YYREEE (reference sequence). This CDR3 region has 14 residues. CDR3 nucleotides: TGTGCCAGCAGCTTACAGGGGGCCCCCTACGAGCAGTACTTC. It encodes CASSLQGAPYEQYF.

This chain joins TRBV5-1 and TRBJ2-1, with D unresolved. The CDR3 spans 14 residues. The V end lost 4 bases, the J end lost 2 bases, and 10 bases lay between the germline ends. The germline CDR1 and CDR2 sequences are SGHRS and YFSETQ. The CDR3 loop is CASSKRATYNEQFF. The CDR3, as DNA: TGCGCCAGCAGCAAGCGCGCGACCTACAATGAGCAGTTCTTC.

The rearrangement uses TRBV7-2 and TRBJ2-5; 9 nucleotides agree with TRBD1. CDR1 is SGHTA, CDR2 FQGNSA, per germline. This CDR3 has 16 amino acids. V was pared by 1 base and J by 5 bases, with 8 bases of the junction left unmatched. CDR3 bases: TGTGCCAGCAGCTTAGAGGGACAGGGAAGGTGGGAGACCCAGTACTTC. This encodes CASSLEGQGRWETQYF. Full variable domain (rest looked up from reference TRBV7-2 and TRBJ2-5): GAGVSQSPSNKVTEKGKDVELRCDPISGHTALYWYRQSLGQGLEFLIYFQGNSAPDKSGLPSDRFSAERTGGSVSTLTIQRTQQEDSAVYLCASSLEGQGRWETQYFGPGTRLLVL.

This chain connects TRBV7-2 to TRBJ1-2, with 7 bases fitting TRBD1. This CDR3 region has 18 residues. The V gene's germline CDR1 is SGHTA and CDR2 FQGNSA. The ends lost 2 bases at V and 4 bases at J; junction bases unmatched: 16. For the CDR3, the DNA is TGTGCCAGCAGCTTACAGATGACAGGGCCGCTTGACACCTATGGCTACACCTTC. This encodes CASSLQMTGPLDTYGYTF.

This chain connects TRBV7-2 to TRBJ2-7; maybe TRBD2 (6 bases). This CDR3 region has 13 residues. V lost 2 bases, J lost 6 bases, and 11 bases lay in between. Germline loops: CDR1 SGHTA, CDR2 FQGNSA. CDR3 nucleotides: TGTGCCAGCAGCTTACCACCGGGAGTCGAGCAGTACTTC. This encodes CASSLPPGVEQYF.